The clone carrying this TCR beta chain was picked up a small number of times. CDR3 size: 15 residues. V shed 4 bases and J shed 1 base, with 14 bases lying between them. Germline CDR1 reads SGHRS; CDR2 reads YFSETQ. This specimen comes from a study of PD-L1 blockade in urothelial cancer. Study background: Blood was tested 3 weeks (second dose) and 6 weeks into treatment.

The repertoire was sequenced with immunoSEQ multiplex PCR; TCRdb's copy has only in-frame clones and lacks some. The sample lists about 80,000 clones; 75% to 90% were seen once. The clonotype was recovered from a woman in her sixties or seventies with urothelial cancer. The sample was PBMCs, taken around atezolizumab (anti-PD-L1) treatment. V usage is TRBV5-1 and J usage is TRBJ1-1, with D unresolved. In DNA form, the CDR3 reads TGCGCCAGCAGCCCAAATCCGGGGAGGAACACTGAAGCTTTCTTT. Translation gives CASSPNPGRNTEAFF.